These 14 T cell receptor beta chains share one sample of origin, sequenced in a study of cytomegalovirus exposure and HLA in healthy donors. Assay: immunoSEQ multiplex PCR; the TCRdb copy retains only in-frame clones and omits some. The sample records roughly 140,000 clones, 85% to 90% being singletons. The sequenced sample consisted of PBMCs. The receptors originated from a woman between 18 and 29 years old in good health and CMV-seropositive.

A single count supports this clone. The CDR3 DNA sequence: TGTGCCAGCAGCGTAGGACAGGGGAAGAAAGCTTTCTTT. Its protein is CASSVGQGKKAFF. J is TRBJ1-1 and V is TRBV9; 8 nucleotides line up with TRBD1. V dropped 0 bases and J dropped 9; count of bases not matched to a gene: 4. The CDR3 extends over 13 amino acids. Germline V gene data show CDR1 as SGDLS and CDR2 as YYNGEE.

The CDR3 DNA follows: TGCGCCAGCAGCTCTAGAACTAATTCTGTCCTGGATACGCAGTATTTT. It is translated as CASSSRTNSVLDTQYF. This chain links TRBV4-1 with TRBJ2-3; unclear D gene. In germline, CDR1 is MGHRA, CDR2 YSYEKL. The CDR3 is made up of 16 amino acids. Trimming left V 5 bases short and J 6 bases short, with 21 bases between.

The chain uses TRBV12-5 and TRBJ2-2; D unresolved. Germline CDR1 is LGHNT and CDR2 is FRNRAP. V lost 3 bases, J lost 4 bases, and 6 bases lay in between. The CDR3 is 13 amino acids. In nucleotides, the CDR3 is TGTGCTAGTGGTTTATTCCGCACCGGGGAGCTGTTTTTT. Its translation is CASGLFRTGELFF.

This clone was picked up a small number of times. V and J are TRBV29-1 and TRBJ1-5; 7 positions agree with TRBD1. CDR1 and CDR2 (germline): SQVTM, ANQGSEA. J was trimmed by 3 bases and V by 7 bases; bases with no gene match: 6. This CDR3 has 13 amino acids. CDR3 nucleotide sequence: TGCAGCGAGGAACAGGGGACCAATCAGCCCCAGCATTTT. This codes for CSEEQGTNQPQHF.

J is TRBJ1-3 and V is TRBV5-6; no reliable D call. Trimming cost V 7 bases and J 4 bases, with 12 bases left between them. The CDR3 length is 13 residues. Germline lookup yields CDR1 SGHDT and CDR2 YYEEEE. DNA for the CDR3: TGTGCCAGCCGTCTCTCCGGGGGAAACACCATATATTTT. This sequence encodes CASRLSGGNTIYF.

The V and J genes are TRBV14 and TRBJ2-1, with D uncertain. Germline assignment: CDR1 SGHDN and CDR2 FVKESK. The CDR3 contains 17 residues. Between the trimmed V and J ends, which lost 3 bases and 0 bases, there was a span of 15 bases. The chain's CDR3 is CASSHLVSVRSYNEQFF. CDR3 sequence (DNA): TGTGCCAGCAGCCATTTAGTCAGCGTCCGCTCCTACAATGAGCAGTTCTTC.

The J gene is TRBJ2-4, the V gene TRBV30, with 9 bases aligning to TRBD1. After removal of 2 bases from V and 0 bases from J, the junction contained 11 bases not matched to a gene. The V gene's germline CDR1 is GTSNPN and CDR2 SVGIG (reference sequence). CDR3 size: 18 residues. The CDR3 DNA reads TGTGCCTGGAGTAAGGACAGGGGTGGGGGGTTAGCCAAAAACATTCAGTACTTC. Translation gives CAWSKDRGGGLAKNIQYF.

The chain uses TRBV6-5 and TRBJ2-1; TRBD2 aligns across 14 bases. Looked up from germline, CDR1 is MNHEY and CDR2 is SVGAGI. This CDR3 is built from 16 residues. The ends lost 3 bases at V and 4 bases at J; junction bases unmatched: 2. The CDR3 sequence: CASSYGTSGGYNEQFF. CDR3 in DNA: TGTGCCAGCAGTTATGGGACTAGCGGGGGATACAATGAGCAGTTCTTC.

The chain carries TRBV30 and TRBJ1-2, with D perhaps matching TRBD1 (6 bases). Trimming pared 8 bases from V and 10 bases from J, leaving 14 bases between. This CDR3 is 10 amino acids long. CDR1 GTSNPN and CDR2 SVGIG come from the germline V gene (reference sequence). The CDR3 region has the DNA TGTGCCGCAGGACAGAAAGACTACACCTTC. Amino acid sequence: CAAGQKDYTF.

The V call is TRBV5-6, the J call TRBJ2-1, with D uncertain. Germline V CDR1 and CDR2: SGHDT, YYEEEE. V was clipped by 0 bases and J by 6 bases, with 7 bases between them. CDR3 size: 13 residues. CDR3 DNA: TGTGCCAGCAGCTTGGTAGTTGTCAATGAGCAGTTCTTC. Encoded protein: CASSLVVVNEQFF.

This clone was recorded once. The rearrangement links TRBV5-5 to TRBJ2-7; tentative D call: TRBD1 (7 bases). The CDR3 totals 14 residues. V was trimmed by 2 bases and J by 4 bases, leaving 13 bases between them. Germline CDR1 reads SGHKS; CDR2 reads YYEKEE (reference sequence). Here the CDR3 reads CASSFPAGGYEQYF. For the CDR3, the DNA is TGTGCCAGCAGCTTTCCGGCAGGGGGGTACGAGCAGTACTTC.

This chain connects TRBV7-2 to TRBJ1-2, with a possible D match to TRBD1 (6 bases). Per germline, CDR1 SGHTA and CDR2 FQGNSA. V lost 4 bases, J lost 3 bases, and 15 bases lay in between. The CDR3 is made up of 15 amino acids. In DNA, the CDR3 is TGTGCCAGCAGCTACGGATCCAGGGGCGACTATGGCTACACCTTC. As protein: CASSYGSRGDYGYTF.

The J gene is TRBJ1-3, the V gene TRBV27; D gene uncertain. The CDR3 runs 15 residues. V was trimmed by 1 base and J by 2 bases, leaving 9 bases between them. Looked up from germline, CDR1 is MNHEY and CDR2 is SMNVEV (reference sequence). The CDR3 DNA reads as TGTGCCAGCAGTTTATGGGCTGGTGCTGGAAACACCATATATTTT. Amino acids: CASSLWAGAGNTIYF.

This clone was found once. The rearrangement uses TRBV5-4 and TRBJ2-7; a possible D gene is TRBD2 (6 bases). This CDR3 spans 16 amino acids. Germline V gene data show CDR1 as SGHNT and CDR2 as YYREEE (reference sequence). Trimming stripped 1 base from V and 1 base from J, with 15 bases between. The CDR3 coding sequence is TGTGCCAGCAGCTTGACCCAGCTAGCGAGATCCTACGAGCAGTACTTC. This sequence encodes CASSLTQLARSYEQYF.